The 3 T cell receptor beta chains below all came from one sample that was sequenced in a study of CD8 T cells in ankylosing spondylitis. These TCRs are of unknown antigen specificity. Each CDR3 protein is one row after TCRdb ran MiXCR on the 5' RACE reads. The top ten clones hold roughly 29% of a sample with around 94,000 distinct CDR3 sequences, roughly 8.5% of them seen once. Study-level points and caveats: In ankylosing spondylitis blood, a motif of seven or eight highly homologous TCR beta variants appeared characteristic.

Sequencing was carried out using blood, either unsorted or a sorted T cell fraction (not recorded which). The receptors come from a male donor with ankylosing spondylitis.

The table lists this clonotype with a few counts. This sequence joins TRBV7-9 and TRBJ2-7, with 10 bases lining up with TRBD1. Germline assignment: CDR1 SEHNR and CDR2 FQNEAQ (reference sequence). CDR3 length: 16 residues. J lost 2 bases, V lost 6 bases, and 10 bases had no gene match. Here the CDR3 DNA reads TGTGCCAGCAGTCCTCTTGGGACAGGGGTGGCCTACGAGCAGTACTTC. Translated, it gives CASSPLGTGVAYEQYF.

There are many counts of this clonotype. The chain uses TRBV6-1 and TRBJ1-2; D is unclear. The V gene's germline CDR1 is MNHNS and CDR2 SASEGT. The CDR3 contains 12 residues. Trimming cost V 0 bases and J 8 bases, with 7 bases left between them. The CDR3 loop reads CASSEALTGYTF. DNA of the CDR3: TGTGCCAGCAGTGAAGCATTAACGGGCTACACCTTC.

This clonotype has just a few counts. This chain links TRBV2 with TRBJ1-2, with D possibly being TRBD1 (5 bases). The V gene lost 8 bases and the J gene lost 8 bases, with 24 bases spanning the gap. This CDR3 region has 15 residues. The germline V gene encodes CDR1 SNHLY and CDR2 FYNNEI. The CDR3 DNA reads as TGTGCCAGCGGGGGGATACGGGAGGCTTTGGAAGGCTACACCTTC. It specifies CASGGIREALEGYTF.